These 15 T cell receptor beta chains came from one sample sequenced in a study of shared T cell receptors in the human thymus. Clones were sequenced by immunoSEQ multiplex PCR, and TCRdb holds only the in-frame ones, with some missing. The sample has under 700,000 clones, approximately 80% seen once; the top ten hold 0.01% to 0.015%. These same records also appear under a second study, on human thymus T cells.

Sequences were obtained from thymocytes. The receptors stem from a boy in the first two years of life with a congenital heart defect.

This sequence joins TRBV6-1 and TRBJ1-1; no definite D call. The CDR3 is 13 residues long. V was trimmed by 7 bases and J by 1 base, leaving 10 bases between them. From germline, CDR1 is MNHNS and CDR2 SASEGT. CDR3 sequence: CASTTTPNTEAFF. Here the CDR3 DNA reads TGTGCCAGCACCACGACACCGAACACTGAAGCTTTCTTT.

The chain links TRBV4-1 to TRBJ2-1; 11 bases fit TRBD2. In germline, CDR1 is MGHRA, CDR2 YSYEKL. The junction had 20 bases not matched to a gene; V was cut back by 4 bases and J by 9 bases. This CDR3 comprises 19 residues. CDR3 DNA: TGCGCCAGCAGCCTGATAAGGTTAGCGGGAGGGCCTATATCTGGTGAGCAGTTCTTC. This gives the protein CASSLIRLAGGPISGEQFF.

The chain is built from TRBV11-2 and TRBJ1-4; 11 bases agree with TRBD1. The CDR3 length is 16 residues. Losses at the gene ends were 0 bases for V and 10 bases for J; bases not matched to a gene: 7. Germline-derived CDR1 and CDR2 are SGHAT and FQNNGV. The CDR3 is CASSLDSRDRGGKLFF. CDR3 in DNA: TGTGCCAGCAGCTTAGATTCCCGGGACAGGGGGGGAAAACTGTTTTTT.

This chain's CDR3 is CASGVRLAHEQFF. CDR3 nucleotides: TGTGCTAGTGGTGTAAGACTAGCGCACGAGCAGTTCTTC. This chain uses TRBV12-5 with TRBJ2-1; the match to TRBD2 covers 8 bases. CDR1 is LGHNT and CDR2 is FRNRAP in the germline V gene. J gave up 10 bases and V 5 bases, and 7 bases lay outside the gene matches. This CDR3 region has 13 residues. Drawing the rest from reference TRBV12-5 and TRBJ2-1, the complete variable domain is DARVTQTPRHKVTEMGQEVTMRCQPILGHNTVFWYRQTMMQGLELLAYFRNRAPLDDSGMPKDRFSAEMPDATLATLKIQPSEPRDSAVYFCASGVRLAHEQFFGPGTRLTVL.

The chain has TRBV5-1 and TRBJ2-1, with D possibly matching TRBD2 (6 bases). Germline-derived CDR1 and CDR2 are SGHRS and YFSETQ. The CDR3 totals 17 residues. Deletions cut 0 bases from V and 9 bases from J, with 22 bases between. The chain's CDR3 is CASSLALGRRVLGEQFF. The CDR3 DNA sequence: TGCGCCAGCAGCTTGGCCCTCGGACGGAGGGTCCTCGGTGAGCAGTTCTTC. The variable domain in full, with the rest retrieved from reference TRBV5-1 and TRBJ2-1, is KAGVTQTPRYLIKTRGQQVTLSCSPISGHRSVSWYQQTPGQGLQFLFEYFSETQRNKGNFPGRFSGRQFSNSRSEMNVSTLELGDSALYLCASSLALGRRVLGEQFFGPGTRLTVL.

This clone turned up a few times. The V gene is TRBV10-1, the J gene TRBJ2-4; 12 positions match TRBD1. Unmatched junction bases numbered 6, after V lost 8 bases and J lost 1 base. From germline, CDR1 is WNHNN and CDR2 SYGVQD (reference sequence). CDR3 length: 16 residues. The CDR3 DNA sequence: TGCGCCAGCGGGACAGGGGGCTGTCGGGCCAAAAACATTCAGTACTTC. Its translation: CASGTGGCRAKNIQYF.

This clone was picked up a small number of times. The rearrangement joins TRBV4-2 to TRBJ2-5; TRBD2 aligns across 10 bases. This CDR3 is 16 amino acids long. V gave up 0 bases and J gave up 1 base; unmatched junction bases: 2. CDR1 and CDR2 from the germline V gene are LGHNA and YNFKEQ. CDR3 in DNA: TGTGCCAGCAGCCAAGAGGCTAGCGGGAGCCAAGAGACCCAGTACTTC. It encodes CASSQEASGSQETQYF.

The CDR3 bases are TGTGCCAGCAGTGAAGGGTCAGGGGCAAGCTATGGCTACACCTTC. It codes for CASSEGSGASYGYTF. The V and J genes are TRBV25-1 and TRBJ1-2, with TRBD1 as a possible D gene (6 bases). Trimming took 2 bases from V and 4 from J, leaving 14 bases between them. The CDR3 is 15 amino acids. Germline lookup yields CDR1 MGHDK and CDR2 SYGVNS.

The table lists this clone with a few counts. The V call is TRBV2, the J call TRBJ2-1; TRBD2 matches at 14 bases. Unmatched junction bases numbered 3, after V lost 3 bases and J lost 2 bases. The germline CDR1 and CDR2 sequences are SNHLY and FYNNEI. The length of the CDR3 is 17 residues. CDR3 protein: CASSDGTSGRPYNEQFF. For the CDR3, the DNA is TGTGCCAGCAGTGATGGGACTAGCGGGAGACCCTACAATGAGCAGTTCTTC.

The chain is built from TRBV28 and TRBJ2-5; 8 bases align to TRBD2. This CDR3 comprises 16 residues. The V gene's germline CDR1 is MDHEN and CDR2 SYDVKM. The V gene end was trimmed by 3 bases and the J gene end by 1 base; junction bases not matched to a gene: 7. The chain's CDR3 is CASSFELAGPQETQYF. CDR3 coding DNA: TGTGCCAGCAGTTTCGAGCTAGCGGGCCCCCAAGAGACCCAGTACTTC. The full variable domain, rest sourced from reference TRBV28 and TRBJ2-5, is DVKVTQSSRYLVKRTGEKVFLECVQDMDHENMFWYRQDPGLGLRLIYFSYDVKMKEKGDIPEGYSVSREKKERFSLILESASTNQTSMYLCASSFELAGPQETQYFGPGTRLLVL.

The chain joins TRBV29-1 to TRBJ2-1, with TRBD2 matching 8 bases. This CDR3 spans 13 amino acids. The ends lost 6 bases at V and 3 bases at J; junction bases unmatched: 4. In germline, CDR1 is SQVTM, CDR2 ANQGSEA. The CDR3 spells CSVPGLDYNEQFF. CDR3 sequence (DNA): TGCAGCGTCCCGGGACTAGACTACAATGAGCAGTTCTTC.

The genes are TRBV5-1 and TRBJ2-1, with a possible D match to TRBD2 (6 bases). The length of the CDR3 is 13 residues. V was clipped by 4 bases and J by 10 bases, with 15 bases between them. Germline CDR1 and CDR2: SGHRS and YFSETQ. CDR3 in DNA: TGCGCCAGCAGCATCGGGAGATCAGGGGAGCAGTTCTTC. Protein sequence: CASSIGRSGEQFF.

This chain joins TRBV2 and TRBJ2-7; TRBD2 aligns across 12 bases. The length of the CDR3 is 14 residues. V was pared by 6 bases and J by 3 bases, with 3 bases of the junction left unmatched. CDR1 is SNHLY, CDR2 FYNNEI, per germline. CDR3 protein: CASSRLAGDYEQYF. The DNA for the CDR3 is TGTGCCAGCAGCCGACTAGCGGGAGACTACGAGCAGTACTTC.

The rearrangement links TRBV11-2 to TRBJ2-4; 11 bases line up with TRBD2. The germline V gene has CDR1 SGHAT and CDR2 FQNNGV. V trimming: 2 bases; J trimming: 0 bases; junction bases outside the gene matches: 6. This CDR3 is built from 18 residues. CDR3 sequence (DNA): TGTGCCAGCAGCTTATCTAGCGGGGGGCCCCTAGCCAAAAACATTCAGTACTTC. It codes for CASSLSSGGPLAKNIQYF. Based on the CDR3 plus reference TRBV11-2 and TRBJ2-4, the full variable domain is EAGVAQSPRYKIIEKRQSVAFWCNPISGHATLYWYQQILGQGPKLLIQFQNNGVVDDSQLPKDRFSAERLKGVDSTLKIQPAKLEDSAVYLCASSLSSGGPLAKNIQYFGAGTRLSVL.

This chain connects TRBV28 to TRBJ2-7, with 7 bases that match TRBD2. This CDR3 is 16 amino acids long. Trimming took 4 bases from V and 1 from J; bases not matched to a gene: 10. The germline V gene encodes CDR1 MDHEN and CDR2 SYDVKM. The DNA for the CDR3 is TGTGCCAGCAGTTGGGGGGTAGCGGGTTTGTCCTACGAGCAGTACTTC. Translation: CASSWGVAGLSYEQYF.